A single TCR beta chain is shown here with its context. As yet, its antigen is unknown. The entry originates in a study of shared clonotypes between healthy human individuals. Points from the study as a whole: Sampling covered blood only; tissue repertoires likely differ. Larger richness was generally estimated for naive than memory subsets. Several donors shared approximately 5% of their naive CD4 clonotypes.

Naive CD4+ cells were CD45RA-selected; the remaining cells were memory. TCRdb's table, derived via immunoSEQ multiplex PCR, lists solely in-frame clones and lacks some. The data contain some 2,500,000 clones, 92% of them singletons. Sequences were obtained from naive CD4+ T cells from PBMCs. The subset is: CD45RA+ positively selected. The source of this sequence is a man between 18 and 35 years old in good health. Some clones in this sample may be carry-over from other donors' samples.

The CDR3 DNA sequence: TGCGCCAGCAGCCCGGGACAGGGCTCTGGGGTGGCTGAAGCTTTCTTT. Residues: CASSPGQGSGVAEAFF. The chain is built from TRBV4-1 and TRBJ1-1; 9 bases are shared with TRBD1. Germline CDR1 is MGHRA and CDR2 is YSYEKL. This CDR3 spans 16 amino acids. The junction had 12 bases not matched to a gene; V was cut back by 4 bases and J by 6 bases.